This T cell receptor (beta chain) was documented in a study of T cell repertoires in cytomegalovirus infection. About the research overall: HLA-B-restricted CMV epitopes that are well studied were used alongside recently identified HLA-C-restricted ones. It can be stated that public TCR beta signatures indicated CMV infection as well as a matching HLA type.

The CDR3 is made up of 15 amino acids. Trimming left V 1 base short and J 5 bases short, with 13 bases between. Germline lookup yields CDR1 SGHTA and CDR2 FQGTGA. Study observations and caveats: Summed public TCR beta family frequency identified CMV carriers bearing the relevant HLA. HLA-C-restricted CMV-specific TCR beta clonotypes prevailed in the ex vivo response.

Comments on this clonotype: Antigen specificity is unknown.

TCRdb re-called the reads through MiXCR, storing one row per CDR3 protein. In the table there are about half a million distinct CDR3 sequences, around 35% of which are singletons. The sequenced sample was cultured PBMCs, obtained from culture after CMV antigen stimulation. The genes are TRBV7-3 and TRBJ2-3; D is perhaps TRBD2 (6 bases). The receptor was derived from a human donor in good health (CMV status not recorded). Some clones in this sample may be carry-over from other donors' samples. The CDR3 coding sequence is TGTGCCAGCAGCTTAAATGACGGGAGCGGAGATACGCAGTATTTT. This encodes CASSLNDGSGDTQYF. Filled out from reference TRBV7-3 and TRBJ2-3, the complete variable domain reads GAGVSQTPSNKVTEKGKYVELRCDPISGHTALYWYRQSLGQGPEFLIYFQGTGAADDSGLPNDRFFAVRPEGSVSTLKIQRTERGDSAVYLCASSLNDGSGDTQYFGPGTRLTVL.